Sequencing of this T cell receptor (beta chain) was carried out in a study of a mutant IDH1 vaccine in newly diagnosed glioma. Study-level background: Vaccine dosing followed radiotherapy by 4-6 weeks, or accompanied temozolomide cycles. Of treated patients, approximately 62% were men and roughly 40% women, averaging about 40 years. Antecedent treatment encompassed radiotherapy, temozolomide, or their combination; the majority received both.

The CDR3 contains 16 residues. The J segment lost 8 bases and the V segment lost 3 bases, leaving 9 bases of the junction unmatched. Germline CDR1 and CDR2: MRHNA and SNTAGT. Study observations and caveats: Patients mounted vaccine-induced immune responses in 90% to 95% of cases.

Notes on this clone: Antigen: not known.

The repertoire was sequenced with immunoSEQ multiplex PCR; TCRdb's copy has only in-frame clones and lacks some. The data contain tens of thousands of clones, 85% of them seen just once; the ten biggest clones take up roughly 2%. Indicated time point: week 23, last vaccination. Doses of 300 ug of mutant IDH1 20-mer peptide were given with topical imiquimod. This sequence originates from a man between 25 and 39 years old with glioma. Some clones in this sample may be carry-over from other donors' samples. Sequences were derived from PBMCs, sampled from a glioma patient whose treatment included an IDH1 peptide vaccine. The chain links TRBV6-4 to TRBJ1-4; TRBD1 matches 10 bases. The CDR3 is CASSEACGQGGEKLFF. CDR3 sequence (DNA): TGTGCCAGCAGTGAAGCGTGCGGACAGGGGGGCGAAAAACTGTTTTTT.